The 15 T cell receptor beta chains in this list originate from one sample, sequenced in a study of cytomegalovirus exposure and HLA in healthy donors. PCR amplification relied on 60 Vbeta primers (plus 13 Jbeta primers). Libraries were prepared by immunoSEQ multiplex PCR; TCRdb keeps only in-frame clonotypes and omits some of them. The repertoire holds about 160,000 clones, with approximately 80% as singletons. The sample was PBMCs. Every receptor here comes from a woman between 40 and 55 years old in good health and CMV-seropositive.

This clone was detected only a few times. This same CDR3 is encoded by further DNA sequences in the sample. The V and J genes are TRBV19 and TRBJ1-2; tentatively, D is TRBD1 (6 bases). The V gene's germline CDR1 is LNHDA and CDR2 SQIVND (reference sequence). This CDR3 has 12 residues. Trimming cost V 6 bases and J 8 bases, with 13 bases left between them. The CDR3 loop reads CASRFSGEGYTF. The CDR3 nucleotides are TGTGCCAGTAGGTTTTCAGGGGAAGGCTACACCTTC.

The chain links TRBV7-2 to TRBJ1-1; maybe TRBD1 (5 bases). Between the trimmed V and J ends, which lost 5 bases and 0 bases, there was a span of 13 bases. Looked up from germline, CDR1 is SGHTA and CDR2 is FQGNSA. The CDR3 is 15 residues long. The CDR3 DNA reads as TGTGCCAGCAGCCCCGGGGGACGGCTGAACACTGAAGCTTTCTTT. This codes for CASSPGGRLNTEAFF. Supplemented by reference TRBV7-2 and TRBJ1-1, the full variable domain reads GAGVSQSPSNKVTEKGKDVELRCDPISGHTALYWYRQSLGQGLEFLIYFQGNSAPDKSGLPSDRFSAERTGGSVSTLTIQRTQQEDSAVYLCASSPGGRLNTEAFFGQGTRLTVV.

The rearrangement links TRBV6-1 to TRBJ2-1; 10 bases are a match to TRBD1. Germline V gene data show CDR1 as MNHNS and CDR2 as SASEGT. The CDR3 loop spans 15 amino acids. V shed 1 base and J 6 bases; nucleotides not matched to a gene: 3. The DNA for the CDR3 is TGTGCCAGCAGTGAAGTACGGACAGGGGGCAATGAGCAGTTCTTC. It specifies CASSEVRTGGNEQFF.

The V and J genes are TRBV29-1 and TRBJ1-2; D is perhaps TRBD1 (5 bases). V gave up 3 bases and J gave up 4 bases, with 15 bases separating them. Germline loops: CDR1 SQVTM, CDR2 ANQGSEA. The CDR3 extends over 14 amino acids. CDR3 DNA sequence: TGCAGCGTTGACCGGGGCGGGACGGGCTATGGCTACACCTTC. Its translation is CSVDRGGTGYGYTF. The full variable domain, its missing parts supplied by reference TRBV29-1 and TRBJ1-2, is SAVISQKPSRDICQRGTSLTIQCQVDSQVTMMFWYRQQPGQSLTLIATANQGSEATYESGFVIDKFPISRPNLTFSTLTVSNMSPEDSSIYLCSVDRGGTGYGYTFGSGTRLTVV.

Comments on this clone: Other DNA sequences of this sample code for an identical CDR3. The chain combines TRBV7-2 with TRBJ1-3; perhaps TRBD1 as D (5 bases). The length of the CDR3 is 15 residues. Germline V CDR1 and CDR2: SGHTA, FQGNSA. V was cut by 0 bases and J by 4 bases, with 10 bases left in between. The CDR3 protein is CASSLARASGNTIYF. CDR3 DNA sequence: TGTGCCAGCAGCTTAGCCAGGGCTTCAGGAAACACCATATATTTT.

This clone has only a few counts. CDR3 bases: TGTGCCAGCAGCGCCTCAGGGGCGCGAAGAACCGGGGAGCTGTTTTTT. Protein product: CASSASGARRTGELFF. The chain is built from TRBV7-3 and TRBJ2-2, with D perhaps TRBD1 (6 bases). Germline loops: CDR1 SGHTA, CDR2 FQGTGA. Trimming removed 5 bases from V and 5 bases from J, with 18 bases in between. The CDR3 sequence is 16 residues long.

This sequence joins TRBV5-1 and TRBJ2-5; 7 bases are a match to TRBD1. Germline assignment: CDR1 SGHRS and CDR2 YFSETQ. This CDR3 contains 13 residues. With V trimmed by 4 bases and J by 5 bases, 5 bases remained unmatched. This chain's CDR3 is CASSEGGTETQYF. The CDR3 DNA reads as TGCGCCAGCAGCGAAGGGGGCACCGAGACCCAGTACTTC.

The rearrangement joins TRBV18 to TRBJ1-4; D call uncertain. Germline V lookup: CDR1 KGHSH, CDR2 LQKENI. V was clipped by 1 base and J by 4 bases, with 16 bases between them. CDR3 size: 17 residues. The CDR3, as DNA: TGTGCCAGCTCACCACGGCCTCCGTCCAGTGGTAATGAAAAACTGTTTTTT. As protein: CASSPRPPSSGNEKLFF.

This clone was counted once. J is TRBJ2-3 and V is TRBV11-3, with 7 bases aligning to TRBD2. Germline values: CDR1 SGHNT, CDR2 YENEEA. CDR3 length equals 15 residues. Unmatched junction bases numbered 6, after V lost 5 bases and J lost 1 base. The CDR3 spells CASSPGTTRTDTQYF. The CDR3, as DNA: TGTGCCAGCAGCCCCGGGACTACCCGCACAGATACGCAGTATTTT.

The V gene is TRBV2, the J gene TRBJ1-2; D uncertain. Germline CDR1 and CDR2: SNHLY and FYNNEI. Trimming cost V 1 base and J 4 bases, with 19 bases left between them. This CDR3 is built from 17 residues. CDR3 nucleotides: TGTGCCAGCAGTGAAGGGACGGGAATGGGGTCGTTCTATGGCTACACCTTC. Its protein product is CASSEGTGMGSFYGYTF.

In this sample, this clone turned up a few times. The chain uses TRBV5-1 and TRBJ2-5; possible D gene TRBD1, 6 bases. V was cut by 0 bases and J by 5 bases, with 17 bases left in between. CDR3 length: 16 residues. Per germline, CDR1 SGHRS and CDR2 YFSETQ. CDR3 loop: CASSLEGVNRVETQYF. The DNA for the CDR3 is TGCGCCAGCAGCTTGGAGGGGGTGAATCGTGTCGAGACCCAGTACTTC.

The genes are TRBV6-6 and TRBJ2-2; D possibly corresponds to TRBD2 (6 bases). The CDR3 is made up of 15 amino acids. In germline, CDR1 is MNHNY, CDR2 SVGAGI (reference sequence). Trimming took 4 bases from V and 6 from J, leaving 15 bases between them. DNA of the CDR3: TGTGCCAGCAGTTCACTTCCTCCGGGGGCCGGGGAGCTGTTTTTT. Its translation: CASSSLPPGAGELFF.

This rearrangement joins TRBV6-6 to TRBJ2-5; weak D call: TRBD2 (6 bases). Trimming removed 4 bases at V and 4 bases at J, with 10 bases between. Germline V gene sequence: CDR1 MNHNY, CDR2 SVGAGI (reference sequence). The CDR3 runs 13 residues. CDR3 bases: TGTGCCAGCAGTTCCCAGGGAGGAGAGACCCAGTACTTC. It codes for CASSSQGGETQYF.

V gene TRBV20-1 combines with J gene TRBJ2-5; no reliable D call. The CDR3 is 11 amino acids. CDR1 is DFQATT and CDR2 is SNEGSKA in the germline V gene (reference sequence). Trimming left V 3 bases short and J 4 bases short, with 6 bases between. The CDR3 protein is CSASLLETQYF. The CDR3, as DNA: TGCAGTGCTAGTCTTTTAGAGACCCAGTACTTC.

V and J are TRBV5-1 and TRBJ1-1; maybe TRBD1 (5 bases). V was clipped by 0 bases and J by 3 bases, with 12 bases between them. Germline CDR1 SGHRS, CDR2 YFSETQ. This CDR3 comprises 15 residues. CDR3 sequence: CASSLVRPRDTEAFF. CDR3 nucleotide sequence: TGCGCCAGCAGCTTGGTCCGGCCCAGGGACACTGAAGCTTTCTTT.